This TCR beta chain was recovered during a study of T cells after yellow fever vaccination. Regarding the study as a whole: The appearance of a small share of clonotypes in both CD4 and CD8 compartments was observed.

The CDR3 extends over 13 amino acids. Germline CDR1 ENHRY, CDR2 SYGVKD. Between the trimmed V and J ends, which lost 8 bases and 4 bases, there was a span of 14 bases. TCRdb recomputed calls from the 5' RACE reads with MiXCR, one row per CDR3 protein. The sample lists around 320,000 distinct CDR3 sequences, around a tenth occurring once. This clonotype was recorded many times. Its antigen is not known. Sequencing was performed on CD4+ T cells sorted from PBMCs, taken 45 days after the yellow fever booster vaccination. The genes are TRBV10-3 and TRBJ1-1; possibly TRBD1 for D (5 bases). This clonotype was obtained from a man younger than 30 who received the YFV17D yellow fever vaccine. The CDR3 DNA is TGTGCCATCCTTCCCTCGGGGGGCACTGAAGCTTTCTTT. The encoded protein is CAILPSGGTEAFF.